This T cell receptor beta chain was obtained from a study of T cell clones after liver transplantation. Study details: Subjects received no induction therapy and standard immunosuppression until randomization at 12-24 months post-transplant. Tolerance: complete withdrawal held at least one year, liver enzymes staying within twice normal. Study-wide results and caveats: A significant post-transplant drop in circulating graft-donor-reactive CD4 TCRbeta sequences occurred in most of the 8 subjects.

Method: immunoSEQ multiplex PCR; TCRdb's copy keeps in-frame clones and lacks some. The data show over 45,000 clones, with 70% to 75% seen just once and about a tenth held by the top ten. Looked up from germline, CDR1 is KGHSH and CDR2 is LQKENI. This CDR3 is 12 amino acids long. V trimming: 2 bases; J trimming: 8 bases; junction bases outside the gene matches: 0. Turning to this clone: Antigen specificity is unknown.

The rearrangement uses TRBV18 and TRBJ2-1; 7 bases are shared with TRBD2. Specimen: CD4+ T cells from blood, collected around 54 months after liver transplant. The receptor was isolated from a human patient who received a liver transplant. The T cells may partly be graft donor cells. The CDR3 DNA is TGTGCCAGCTCACCAGGGAGGGATGAGCAGTTCTTC. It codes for CASSPGRDEQFF.